The 17 T cell receptor beta chains in this list originate from one sample, sequenced in a study of T cell responses to AZD1222 COVID-19 vaccine (dated by TCRdb to the early 2020s). Interpreted using the paper, the time point label stands for: about 28 days (+/-7) after the second vaccine dose. Libraries were constructed by the immunoSEQ multiplex PCR assay. TCRdb retrieved this table from immuneACCESS and kept in-frame rearrangements only. Not all clones are present; in checked studies, unresolved V genes account for under half, and no reason is known for the remainder. The sample yields over 120,000 clones; more than 70% were counted once. Around 1.7% of the sample belongs to the ten largest clones. The sample in question was peripheral blood, obtained 28 days after the second AZD1222 dose. The receptors originated from an adult who received the AZD1222 COVID-19 vaccine.

The table lists this clone with a few counts. The chain joins TRBV7-2 to TRBJ1-2, with a weak D call TRBD1 (6 bases). The V gene lost 7 bases and the J gene lost 2 bases, with 11 bases spanning the gap. This CDR3 comprises 13 residues. Per germline, CDR1 SGHTA and CDR2 FQGNSA. CDR3 sequence: CASTLDRNYGYTF. CDR3 nucleotides: TGTGCCAGCACGCTCGACAGGAACTATGGCTACACCTTC.

Comment on this clone: Other DNA variants within this sample encode the same CDR3. V gene TRBV4-3 combines with J gene TRBJ1-1, with 11 bases aligning to TRBD1. The CDR3 loop spans 14 amino acids. Germline V gene data show CDR1 as LGHNA and CDR2 as YSLEER. V shed 3 bases, J shed 3 bases, and the junction held 0 bases outside the gene matches. DNA of the CDR3: TGCGCCAGCAGCCAGGACAGGGGGCACACTGAAGCTTTCTTT. Its translation is CASSQDRGHTEAFF.

J is TRBJ2-7 and V is TRBV5-1, with 7 bases lining up with TRBD1. The CDR3 has 15 amino acids. The V gene's germline CDR1 is SGHRS and CDR2 YFSETQ. V lost 5 bases, J lost 0 bases, and 8 bases stayed unmatched. Here the CDR3 DNA reads TGCGCCAGCAGATACCGGACAGGAAGCTCCTACGAGCAGTACTTC. As protein: CASRYRTGSSYEQYF.

As to this clone: The junction departs from germline at one end; a sequencing error may be responsible. This chain connects TRBV6-5 to TRBJ2-3, with 10 bases that match TRBD2. Germline loops: CDR1 MNHEY, CDR2 SVGAGI. The CDR3 spans 15 residues. The chain's CDR3 is CASSSLAGAADTQYF. In DNA, the CDR3 is TGTGCCAGCAGTTCTCTAGCGGGAGCGGCAGATACGCAGTACTTT.

The chain has TRBV3-1 (or the pseudogene TRBV3-2) and TRBJ1-5; 8 bases map to TRBD1. The V segment lost 3 bases and the J segment 3 bases; nucleotides outside the gene matches: 7. CDR3 length: 16 residues. Germline CDR1 is LGHDT and CDR2 is YNNKEL (reference sequence). The CDR3 nucleotides are TGTGCCAGCAGCCAGGGGACAGGAGCCTACAATCAGCCCCAGCATTTT. Translating it yields CASSQGTGAYNQPQHF.

V gene TRBV28 combines with J gene TRBJ1-2; D perhaps matches TRBD1 (6 bases). The CDR3 sequence is 13 residues long. Between the trimmed V and J ends, which lost 5 bases and 8 bases, there was a span of 15 bases. Germline V lookup: CDR1 MDHEN, CDR2 SYDVKM. CDR3 nucleotides: TGTGCCAGCAGTCCCCGGGGGGCGAGCGGCTACACCTTC. Protein: CASSPRGASGYTF.

The chain is built from TRBV28 and TRBJ1-4, with 9 nucleotides matching TRBD1. The CDR3 contains 14 residues. V lost 5 bases and J lost 11; bases outside the gene matches: 9. In germline, CDR1 is MDHEN, CDR2 SYDVKM. The CDR3 DNA reads as TGTGCCAGCAGTCCCGGACAGGGGCCGACTAAACTGTTTTTT. Translated: CASSPGQGPTKLFF. Variable domain in full (rest from reference TRBV28 and TRBJ1-4): DVKVTQSSRYLVKRTGEKVFLECVQDMDHENMFWYRQDPGLGLRLIYFSYDVKMKEKGDIPEGYSVSREKKERFSLILESASTNQTSMYLCASSPGQGPTKLFFGSGTQLSVL.

V is TRBV28 and J is TRBJ1-6, with 7 nucleotides matching TRBD1. Germline CDR1 and CDR2: MDHEN and SYDVKM. The CDR3 runs to 13 residues. V shed 8 bases, J shed 15 bases, and the junction held 13 bases outside the gene matches. In DNA, the CDR3 is TGTGCCAGCGCCGGGGACAGCCTATCGTTCCTCCACTTT. Its protein is CASAGDSLSFLHF.

The CDR3 DNA reads TGTGCCAGCCGGTTACAGGAGACTGAAGCTTTCTTT. It translates to CASRLQETEAFF. The genes are TRBV25-1 and TRBJ1-1; weak D call: TRBD1 (5 bases). Trimming left V 8 bases short and J 5 bases short, with 12 bases between. The CDR3 contains 12 residues. Germline V gene sequence: CDR1 MGHDK, CDR2 SYGVNS.

J is TRBJ1-2 and V is TRBV5-1; tentatively, D is TRBD1 (6 bases). Trimming took 1 base from V and 7 from J, leaving 14 bases between them. Germline CDR1 and CDR2: SGHRS and YFSETQ. CDR3 size: 14 residues. DNA of the CDR3: TGCGCCAGCAGCTTGAAGGGGGAGGGCTCTGGCTACACCTTC. Translating gives CASSLKGEGSGYTF.

This sequence joins TRBV11-3 and TRBJ2-2; TRBD2 matches at 13 bases. This CDR3 is 19 amino acids long. With V trimmed by 4 bases and J by 3 bases, 11 bases remained unmatched. Germline lookup yields CDR1 SGHNT and CDR2 YENEEA. The CDR3 DNA follows: TGTGCCAGCAGCTCCCGGACTAGCGGGAGCCCCGATCACACCGGGGAGCTGTTTTTT. Translation gives CASSSRTSGSPDHTGELFF.

The rearrangement joins TRBV19 to TRBJ2-1; no reliable D call. V dropped 10 bases and J dropped 2 bases, with 18 bases sitting between them. Germline V gene lookup returns CDR1 LNHDA and CDR2 SQIVND (reference sequence). The CDR3 loop spans 15 amino acids. CDR3 bases: TGTGCCACCATGCGGAGAGCGCCTCCCTACAATGAGCAGTTCTTC. This translates into CATMRRAPPYNEQFF.

The chain has TRBV7-2 and TRBJ2-7, with 7 nucleotides matching TRBD1. The V segment lost 4 bases and the J segment 1 base; nucleotides outside the gene matches: 13. This CDR3 has 17 amino acids. Per germline, CDR1 SGHTA and CDR2 FQGNSA. DNA of the CDR3: TGTGCCAGCAGCTGGGGGATGACCGGGACAGTGTCCTACGAGCAGTACTTC. It translates to CASSWGMTGTVSYEQYF.

As DNA, the CDR3 is TGTGCCAGCAGTGACAGGGCTACCGGGGAGCTGTTTTTT. It codes for CASSDRATGELFF. The chain has TRBV6-4 and TRBJ2-2; D is unclear. Per the germline V gene, CDR1 is MRHNA and CDR2 is SNTAGT. The germline V and J ends were trimmed by 2 bases and 5 bases, with 6 bases remaining between them. This CDR3 comprises 13 residues.

The gene calls are TRBV25-1 and TRBJ1-6, with no clear D. This CDR3 spans 16 amino acids. V lost 2 bases to trimming and J lost 0 bases, with 8 bases between them. Looked up from germline, CDR1 is MGHDK and CDR2 is SYGVNS. The CDR3 region is CASSESGSSYNSPLHF. In DNA form, the CDR3 reads TGTGCCAGCAGTGAAAGCGGGAGCTCCTATAATTCACCCCTCCACTTT.

This clone came up a few times. The chain's CDR3 is CASSVAGTVGNTIYF. CDR3 in DNA: TGTGCCAGCAGCGTAGCTGGGACGGTTGGAAACACCATATATTTT. The V gene is TRBV9, the J gene TRBJ1-3; perhaps TRBD1 as D (5 bases). V was pared by 0 bases and J by 3 bases, with 10 bases between. The CDR3 has 15 residues. Germline lookup yields CDR1 SGDLS and CDR2 YYNGEE.

The rearrangement uses TRBV5-1 and TRBJ2-7; D is undetermined. Trimming stripped 0 bases from V and 1 base from J, with 17 bases between. CDR3 length equals 17 residues. Germline V lookup: CDR1 SGHRS, CDR2 YFSETQ. The CDR3 DNA sequence: TGCGCCAGCAGCTTGGACGGTATTTCCAGGCCATCCTACGAGCAGTACTTC. It is translated as CASSLDGISRPSYEQYF.